A selection of T cell receptor beta chains follows, all from one sample in a study of cytomegalovirus exposure and HLA in healthy donors. Here immunoSEQ multiplex PCR was the method, and the copy in TCRdb shows in-frame clones only, minus some. The table shows 90,000 to 150,000 clones, with 70% to 90% occurring only once. Sequenced sample: PBMCs. The receptors originated from a man younger than 35 in good health and CMV-seropositive. Each CDR3 is given with its conserved first and last residue. D genes are given only for firm matches. Clone size is shown for a subset of rows, as once, few, many or a class of expanded clone.

abundance | d_gene | j_gene | len | v_gene | CDR3nt | CDR3aa
once | NA | TRBJ1-2 | 11 | TRBV5-4 | TGTGCCAGCAGTTTGGACAGTGGCTACACCTTC | CASSLDSGYTF
NA | NA | TRBJ1-2 | 14 | TRBV9 | TGTGCCAGCAGCGCCAGAGGGCCTAACTATGGCTACACCTTC | CASSARGPNYGYTF
NA | NA | TRBJ1-1 | 13 | TRBV29-1 | TGCAGCGGTCACTACACCGTCGGGACTGAAGCTTTCTTT | CSGHYTVGTEAFF
few | NA | TRBJ1-5 | 13 | TRBV7-2 | TGTGCCAGCAGCTTAGTATCGTATCAGCCCCAGCATTTT | CASSLVSYQPQHF
NA | NA | TRBJ2-3 | 13 | TRBV6-4 | TGTGCCAGCAGTGCCACCGGGTGGGATACGCAGTATTTT | CASSATGWDTQYF
NA | TRBD1 | TRBJ1-6 | 14 | TRBV6-5 | TGTGCCAGCAGTTCGACAGGGGGTGGATCACCCCTCCACTTT | CASSSTGGGSPLHF
NA | TRBD1 | TRBJ1-2 | 18 | TRBV2 | TGTGCCAGCAAGACAGGGACACTTTACCCCCATACTAACTATGGCTACACCTTC | CASKTGTLYPHTNYGYTF
NA | TRBD2 | TRBJ2-1 | 16 | TRBV13 | TGTGCCAGCAGCTTCCTTCGGGCCACCGGGGAGGGTGAGCAGTTCTTC | CASSFLRATGEGEQFF
NA | NA | TRBJ2-7 | 11 | TRBV13 | TGTGCCAGCAGCACACGGACTGAGCAGTACTTC | CASSTRTEQYF
NA | NA | TRBJ2-1 | 15 | TRBV5-6 | TGTGCCAGCAGCTCTGCGAATGGGGGGGCGCATCGGCGGTTCTTC | CASSSANGGAHRRFF
once | NA | TRBJ2-7 | 14 | TRBV2 | TGTGCCAGCACGTGGCAGGGGAATACCTACGAGCAGTACTTC | CASTWQGNTYEQYF
few | NA | TRBJ1-6 | 13 | TRBV7-8 | TGTGCCAGCAGCCTTCCAGGAAGTTCACCCCTCCACTTT | CASSLPGSSPLHF
NA | TRBD1 | TRBJ2-2 | 16 | TRBV7-2 | TGTGCCAGCAGGGGACCGGGACAGGGGGTGGCCGGGGAGCTGTTTTTT | CASRGPGQGVAGELFF
NA | TRBD1 | TRBJ1-2 | 15 | TRBV7-9 | TGTGCCAGCATCCCGAGGGGACAGGGGTTGGATGGCTACACCTTC | CASIPRGQGLDGYTF
NA | TRBD1 | TRBJ2-7 | 13 | TRBV7-6 | TGTGCCAGCAGCCCTGGACAGGGGTATGAGCAGTACTTC | CASSPGQGYEQYF
NA | TRBD1 | TRBJ1-4 | 18 | TRBV6-4 | TGTGCCAGCAGTCCCCCTCGGGACAGATATGCAACTAATGAAAAACTGTTTTTT | CASSPPRDRYATNEKLFF
few | NA | TRBJ2-7 | 11 | TRBV30 | TGTGCCTGGAGTGGACAGGCTAGGCAGTACTTC | CAWSGQARQYF
once | TRBD1 | TRBJ1-4 | 13 | TRBV5-4 | TGTGCCAGCAGCTTGGGGGACAGCGAAAAACTGTTTTTT | CASSLGDSEKLFF
NA | NA | TRBJ2-5 | 15 | TRBV11-2 | TGTGCCAGCTCAAAATCACCCGGGGTATTGGAGACCCAGTACTTC | CASSKSPGVLETQYF
NA | TRBD2 | TRBJ2-3 | 15 | TRBV5-1 | TGCGCCAGCAGCTTACGCGGGGGAAGCACAGATACGCAGTATTTT | CASSLRGGSTDTQYF
NA | NA | TRBJ1-2 | 19 | TRBV19 | TGTGCCAGTAGTATAGATCGTATCGGCTGGACAGAGGCTAACTATGGCTACACCTTC | CASSIDRIGWTEANYGYTF
NA | TRBD2 | TRBJ2-3 | 19 | TRBV13 | TGTGCCAGCAGCTTAGGGAGGGGATATAGCGGGGCCAACACAGATACGCAGTATTTT | CASSLGRGYSGANTDTQYF
few | NA | TRBJ1-1 | 11 | TRBV20-1 | TGCAGTGTCCTCCTGGCCCGTGAAGCTTTCTTT | CSVLLAREAFF
NA | NA | TRBJ1-6 | 17 | TRBV5-1 | TGCGCCAGCAGCCTGACAGCCGTTAGCTCCTATAATTCACCCCTCCACTTT | CASSLTAVSSYNSPLHF
NA | NA | TRBJ1-3 | 16 | TRBV11-2 | TGTGCCAGCAGCTTAACTGAGCTCTACTCTGGAAACACCATATATTTT | CASSLTELYSGNTIYF
once | TRBD1 | TRBJ1-2 | 13 | TRBV5-4 | TGTGCCAGCAGCCCGGGACAGAACTATGGCTACACCTTC | CASSPGQNYGYTF
NA | NA | TRBJ2-7 | 13 | TRBV7-2 | TGTGCCAGCAGCTTAGATCCCGGGGACGAGCAGTACTTC | CASSLDPGDEQYF
NA | NA | TRBJ2-2 | 14 | TRBV18 | TGTGCCAGCTCACCACCGAGGGACACCGGGGAGCTGTTTTTT | CASSPPRDTGELFF
NA | NA | TRBJ1-5 | 15 | TRBV10-2 | TGCGCCAGCAGTGAGTCTGGGGGGGGCAATCAGCCCCAGCATTTT | CASSESGGGNQPQHF
NA | TRBD1 | TRBJ2-1 | 17 | TRBV5-1 | TGCGCCAGCAGCCCACGGACAGGGACCAACTCCTACAATGAGCAGTTCTTC | CASSPRTGTNSYNEQFF
NA | TRBD2 | TRBJ2-5 | 15 | TRBV7-2 | TGTGCCAGCAGCTTACGGACTAGGGACCAAGTGGCCCAGTACTTC | CASSLRTRDQVAQYF
NA | TRBD2 | TRBJ2-1 | 16 | TRBV18 | TGTGCCAGCTCATTGTCGACTAGCGGGGACTACAATGAGCAGTTCTTC | CASSLSTSGDYNEQFF
NA | NA | TRBJ1-6 | 14 | TRBV18 | TGTGCCAGCTCACCAGAGGCAGGGGTGATACATCTCCACTTT | CASSPEAGVIHLHF
NA | NA | TRBJ2-7 | 15 | TRBV7-9 | TGTGCCAGCAGCTTAGCTGACAGGTCGACCTACGAGCAGTACTTC | CASSLADRSTYEQYF
NA | NA | TRBJ2-7 | 16 | TRBV12-2 | TGTGCAAGTCGCTTAGGCCCCGGCCAACAGGGGAGCGAGCAGTACTTC | CASRLGPGQQGSEQYF
NA | NA | TRBJ1-5 | 15 | TRBV28 | TGTGCCAGCAGTTTAGGGTCGGGGGGGGACATGGCCCAGCATTTT | CASSLGSGGDMAQHF
NA | NA | TRBJ1-3 | 15 | TRBV10-3 | TGTGCCATCAGCGCCGACAGAATCTCTGGAAACACCATATATTTT | CAISADRISGNTIYF
NA | NA | TRBJ1-2 | 18 | TRBV13 | TGTGCCAGCAGCCCCGCTGGGTCAGGGTCAGGAGGGAACTATGGCTACACCTTC | CASSPAGSGSGGNYGYTF
NA | TRBD1 | TRBJ2-2 | 13 | TRBV6-5 | TGTGCCGTACAGGGGGCTGTCACCGGGGAGCTGTTTTTT | CAVQGAVTGELFF
NA | NA | TRBJ2-7 | 15 | TRBV5-6 | TGTGCCAGCAGTTCCCAGGGGACCCTCAAGTACGAGCAGTACTTC | CASSSQGTLKYEQYF
few | NA | TRBJ2-7 | 13 | TRBV10-1 | TGCGCCAGCAGTGCGGGGACTCGGTACGAGCAGTACTTC | CASSAGTRYEQYF
NA | NA | TRBJ2-4 | 18 | TRBV4-3 | TGCGCCAGCAGCCAAGTATACGGAGGGGGCGCCTCCAAAAACATTCAGTACTTC | CASSQVYGGGASKNIQYF
NA | TRBD2 | TRBJ2-5 | 15 | TRBV6-5 | TGTGCCAGCACCCGCGGGGGGGCCCCCCCAGAGACCCAGTACTTC | CASTRGGAPPETQYF
NA | NA | TRBJ1-2 | 14 | TRBV5-1 | TGCGCCAGCAGCTTGGATCCAGGGAACTATGGCTACACCTTC | CASSLDPGNYGYTF
NA | TRBD1 | TRBJ1-6 | 14 | TRBV18 | TGTGCCAGCTCCCCGGGGACAGGGAATTCACCCCTCCACTTT | CASSPGTGNSPLHF
NA | NA | TRBJ1-2 | 13 | TRBV4-3 | TGCGCCAGCAGCCAGACAGTAGACTATGGCTACACCTTC | CASSQTVDYGYTF
NA | NA | TRBJ1-2 | 17 | TRBV7-2 | TGTGCCAGCAGCCTCACAATAAGGACAGAGCTCGACTATGGCTACACCTTC | CASSLTIRTELDYGYTF
NA | NA | TRBJ2-5 | 14 | TRBV7-2 | TGTGCCAGCAGCTTTCGGCGGGGACAAGAGACCCAGTACTTC | CASSFRRGQETQYF
NA | NA | TRBJ1-2 | 13 | TRBV5-8 | TGTGCCAGCAGCTTGGACAGGGTCTATGGCTACACCTTC | CASSLDRVYGYTF